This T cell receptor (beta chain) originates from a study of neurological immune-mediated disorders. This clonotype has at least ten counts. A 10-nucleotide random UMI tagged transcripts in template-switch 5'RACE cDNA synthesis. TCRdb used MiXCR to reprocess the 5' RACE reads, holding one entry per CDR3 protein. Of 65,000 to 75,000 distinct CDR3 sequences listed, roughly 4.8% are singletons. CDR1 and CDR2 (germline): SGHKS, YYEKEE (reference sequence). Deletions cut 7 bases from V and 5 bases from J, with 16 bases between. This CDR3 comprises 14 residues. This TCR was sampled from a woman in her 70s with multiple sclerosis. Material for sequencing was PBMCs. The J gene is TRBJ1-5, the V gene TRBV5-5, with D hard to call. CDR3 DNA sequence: TGTGCCAGCTCCCGGCAGGCAAATGATCAGCCCCAGCATTTT. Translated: CASSRQANDQPQHF.